A single sample gave rise to the 19 T cell receptor beta chains below, sequenced in a study of blood T cell repertoires in COVID-19. Here immunoSEQ multiplex PCR was the method, and the copy in TCRdb shows in-frame clones only, minus some. This repertoire shows approximately 76,000 clones, approximately 86% found once; its top ten account for roughly 2%. Input material: peripheral blood. These receptors were obtained from a woman aged 60-75 years with acute or convalescent COVID-19.

This clone has a single count. This chain joins TRBV6-2 or TRBV6-3 and TRBJ2-2; D is unclear. In germline, CDR1 is MNHEY, CDR2 SVGEGT. The V and J ends lost 5 bases and 12 bases respectively, with 16 bases between them. The CDR3 is made up of 13 amino acids. The CDR3 bases are TGTGCCAGCAGTCAACCCCCACCGGTTCAGCTGTTTTTT. Amino acids: CASSQPPPVQLFF.

The genes are TRBV7-3 and TRBJ2-7, with D perhaps matching TRBD2 (6 bases). Per germline, CDR1 SGHTA and CDR2 FQGTGA. CDR3 length: 13 amino acids. V was shortened by 5 bases and J by 0 bases, with 8 bases between the two germline ends. CDR3 residues: CASSPGGSYEQYF. CDR3 in DNA: TGTGCCAGCAGCCCCGGGGGCTCCTACGAGCAGTACTTC.

This sequence joins TRBV27 and TRBJ2-1, with 8 positions matching TRBD2. The germline CDR1 and CDR2 sequences are MNHEY and SMNVEV (reference sequence). The CDR3 has 14 amino acids. After removal of 8 bases from V and 4 bases from J, the junction contained 7 bases not matched to a gene. The CDR3 DNA follows: TGTGCCAGCGCAATAGCGGGGAATTACAATGAGCAGTTCTTC. It translates to CASAIAGNYNEQFF.

The rearrangement uses TRBV3-1 (or the pseudogene TRBV3-2) and TRBJ1-1; D is ambiguous. The length of the CDR3 is 15 residues. Germline V lookup: CDR1 LGHDT, CDR2 YNNKEL (reference sequence). V was trimmed by 2 bases and J by 0 bases, leaving 10 bases between them. The CDR3 nucleotides are TGTGCCAGCAGCCAAACACAGAAGATGAACACTGAAGCTTTCTTT. Translating it yields CASSQTQKMNTEAFF.

V is TRBV12-5 and J is TRBJ1-6; tentative D call: TRBD1 (5 bases). The length of the CDR3 is 13 residues. Germline CDR1 is LGHNT and CDR2 is FRNRAP. The V and J ends lost 1 base and 7 bases respectively, with 5 bases between them. DNA for the CDR3: TGTGCTAGTGGTTTGGAGGGGAATTCACCCCTCCACTTT. Encoded protein: CASGLEGNSPLHF.

This clone came up a few times. V and J are TRBV7-9 and TRBJ1-3; 7 positions match TRBD1. Germline V CDR1 and CDR2: SEHNR, FQNEAQ (reference sequence). Losses at the gene ends were 3 bases for V and 7 bases for J; bases not matched to a gene: 3. The CDR3 runs 13 residues. The CDR3 loop is CASSFTQGNTIYF. CDR3 nucleotide sequence: TGTGCCAGCAGCTTTACACAGGGGAACACCATATATTTT.

The rearrangement joins TRBV2 to TRBJ2-5; 7 nucleotides align to TRBD1. The CDR3 sequence is 15 residues long. V dropped 6 bases and J dropped 1; count of bases not matched to a gene: 8. In germline, CDR1 is SNHLY, CDR2 FYNNEI. CDR3: CASRLFGTAQETQYF. The CDR3 nucleotides read TGTGCCAGCAGACTTTTTGGGACAGCCCAAGAGACCCAGTACTTC.

The chain has TRBV10-3 and TRBJ1-4, with D maybe TRBD1 (6 bases). Trimming took off 3 bases at V and 8 bases at J, with 16 bases between the two ends. Germline CDR1 reads ENHRY; CDR2 reads SYGVKD. The CDR3 is 15 amino acids. As DNA, the CDR3 is TGTGCCATCAGTGAACGGTCAGGGGCCGGCGAAAAACTGTTTTTT. Its translation: CAISERSGAGEKLFF.

As DNA, the CDR3 is TGTGCCAGCAGCTTCTGGGACAGGGTATCGGATGGCTACACCTTC. Its protein product is CASSFWDRVSDGYTF. The chain uses TRBV7-2 and TRBJ1-2, with 9 bases lining up with TRBD1. Trimming cost V 3 bases and J 6 bases; bases outside gene matches: 8. The germline gives CDR1 SGHTA, CDR2 FQGNSA. This CDR3 is built from 15 residues.

The CDR3 loop reads CASSPTAGGTDTQYF. The CDR3 region has the DNA TGTGCCAGCTCACCTACGGCGGGGGGAACAGATACGCAGTATTTT. V and J are TRBV18 and TRBJ2-3, with 8 bases fitting TRBD2. The CDR3 totals 15 residues. V lost 3 bases, J lost 3 bases, and 5 bases stayed unmatched. The germline V gene has CDR1 KGHSH and CDR2 LQKENI.

This clone appeared once. J is TRBJ2-1 and V is TRBV2; 9 bases are shared with TRBD2. Losses at the gene ends were 8 bases for V and 6 bases for J; bases not matched to a gene: 11. The CDR3 consists of 15 residues. CDR1 and CDR2 from the germline V gene are SNHLY and FYNNEI. Here the CDR3 reads CASSVLAGASNEQFF. DNA of the CDR3: TGTGCCAGCTCAGTGTTAGCGGGGGCTTCCAATGAGCAGTTCTTC.

The J gene is TRBJ2-7, the V gene TRBV7-6, with 9 bases fitting TRBD2. Germline V CDR1 and CDR2: SGHVS, FNYEAQ. Trimming removed 0 bases from V and 4 bases from J; junction bases left unmatched: 16. The CDR3 is made up of 19 amino acids. The CDR3 here is CASSLAPHRLAGSYYEQYF. The CDR3 DNA reads TGTGCCAGCAGCTTAGCTCCCCACAGGCTAGCGGGATCTTATTACGAGCAGTACTTC.

The V and J genes are TRBV10-3 and TRBJ1-2, with 9 bases matching TRBD1. Germline CDR1 ENHRY, CDR2 SYGVKD. V was clipped by 2 bases and J by 4 bases; unmatched bases: 5. The CDR3 covers 15 residues. The CDR3 reads CAISEKGQGIYGYTF. The DNA of the CDR3 is TGTGCCATCAGTGAGAAGGGACAGGGAATCTATGGCTACACCTTC.

The V call is TRBV30, the J call TRBJ1-3, with 8 bases fitting TRBD1. Germline CDR1 reads GTSNPN; CDR2 reads SVGIG (reference sequence). The CDR3 has 13 amino acids. V shed 4 bases and J 2 bases; nucleotides not matched to a gene: 1. The CDR3 region has the DNA TGTGCCTGGACGACAGGGGCTGGAAACACCATATATTTT. It specifies CAWTTGAGNTIYF.

This clone was counted a single time. The chain links TRBV30 to TRBJ2-1; 14 bases align to TRBD2. This CDR3 contains 14 residues. V trimming: 8 bases; J trimming: 1 base; junction bases outside the gene matches: 1. Germline assignment: CDR1 GTSNPN and CDR2 SVGIG (reference sequence). The CDR3 protein is CAGLAGGSYNEQFF. The CDR3 DNA follows: TGTGCCGGACTAGCGGGAGGTTCCTACAATGAGCAGTTCTTC. The full variable domain, completed using reference TRBV30 and TRBJ2-1, is SQTIHQWPATLVQPVGSPLSLECTVEGTSNPNLYWYRQAAGRGLQLLFYSVGIGQISSEVPQNLSASRPQDRQFILSSKKLLLSDSGFYLCAGLAGGSYNEQFFGPGTRLTVL.

This clone was detected only once. The genes are TRBV30 and TRBJ1-6; D remains unclear. Germline V gene lookup returns CDR1 GTSNPN and CDR2 SVGIG (reference sequence). The CDR3 extends over 14 amino acids. The V and J ends lost 0 bases and 10 bases respectively, with 13 bases between them. CDR3 nucleotides: TGTGCCTGGAGTGTCGGCGGGTTCGGCTCACCCCTCCACTTT. Translated: CAWSVGGFGSPLHF.

The chain is built from TRBV6-5 and TRBJ1-1, with 8 nucleotides matching TRBD1. The CDR3 extends over 14 amino acids. V lost 7 bases and J lost 6; bases outside the gene matches: 10. Germline assignment: CDR1 MNHEY and CDR2 SVGAGI. The CDR3 is CASTTGTGPPEAFF. In DNA, the CDR3 is TGTGCCAGCACCACCGGGACAGGACCTCCTGAAGCTTTCTTT.

V and J are TRBV28 and TRBJ1-6; 8 bases line up with TRBD1. The ends lost 5 bases at V and 3 bases at J; junction bases unmatched: 3. Germline loops: CDR1 MDHEN, CDR2 SYDVKM. The CDR3 loop spans 15 amino acids. CDR3 DNA: TGTGCCAGCAGTCTCGGACAGGGCTATAATTCACCCCTCCACTTT. This encodes CASSLGQGYNSPLHF.

The rearrangement links TRBV28 to TRBJ2-3, with 7 bases aligning to TRBD2. This CDR3 is built from 14 residues. CDR1 and CDR2 (germline): MDHEN, SYDVKM. Germline trimming cut 4 bases from V and 5 bases from J; bases unmatched to any gene: 6. CDR3 amino acids: CASSSGGERDTQYF. For the CDR3, the DNA is TGTGCCAGCAGTTCTGGGGGGGAACGAGATACGCAGTATTTT. Drawing the rest from reference TRBV28 and TRBJ2-3, the complete variable domain is DVKVTQSSRYLVKRTGEKVFLECVQDMDHENMFWYRQDPGLGLRLIYFSYDVKMKEKGDIPEGYSVSREKKERFSLILESASTNQTSMYLCASSSGGERDTQYFGPGTRLTVL.